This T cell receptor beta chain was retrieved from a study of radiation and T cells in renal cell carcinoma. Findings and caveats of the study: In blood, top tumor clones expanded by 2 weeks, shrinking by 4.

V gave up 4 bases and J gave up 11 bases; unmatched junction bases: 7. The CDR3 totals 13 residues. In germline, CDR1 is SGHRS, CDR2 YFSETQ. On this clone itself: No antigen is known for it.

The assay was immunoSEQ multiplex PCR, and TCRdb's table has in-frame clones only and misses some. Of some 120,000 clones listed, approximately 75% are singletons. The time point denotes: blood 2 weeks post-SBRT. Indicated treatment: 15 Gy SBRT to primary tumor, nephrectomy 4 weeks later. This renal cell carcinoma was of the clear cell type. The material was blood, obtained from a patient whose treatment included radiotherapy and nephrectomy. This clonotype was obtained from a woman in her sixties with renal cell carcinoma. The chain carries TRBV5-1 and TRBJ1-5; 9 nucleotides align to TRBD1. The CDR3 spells CASSQGQGQAQHF. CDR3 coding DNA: TGCGCCAGCAGCCAAGGACAGGGGCAGGCCCAGCATTTT.